This note documents a single TCR beta chain sequence. Its cognate antigen has yet to be identified. No base qualities exist here, and no much larger clone lies one base off it. These data come from a study of blood T cell repertoires in COVID-19 (dated by TCRdb to 2018 to 2021). The study in broad terms: Collaborator samples came from the United States, Italy and Spain and covered acute and convalescent phases of COVID-19. The material from the prospective study consisted of cDNA or gDNA derived from T cells, B-cell-depleted T cells, or PBMCs. Subjects who had been exposed to COVID-19, were actively infected with it, or had recovered from it provided the deeply sampled blood TCRbeta repertoires that made up the dataset. The repertoires were released in a freely available public database intended as a resource for research on the immune response to SARS-CoV-2. The samples were drawn from two sources: the first 160 participants of the ongoing ImmuneRACE study, and fewer than 1,500 subjects contributed by 6 global collaborators. Sample metadata almost always included a de-identified subject ID, COVID-19 status, age in years and sex. Where available, HLA class I and class II types were taken from metadata supplied by the sample provider and were not determined by assay-based typing.

TCRbeta CDR3 regions were amplified from genomic DNA using the immunoSEQ Assay, a bias-controlled multiplex PCR. For the original study's pipeline: Nucleated cell counts per sample were estimated from amplification of reference gene primers within the assay. To quantify the absolute abundance of each unique TCRbeta CDR3 rearrangement, sequence reads were collapsed and filtered. For each sample, productive Simpson clonality was calculated as the square root of Simpson's diversity index across productive rearrangements. TCRdb carries this immuneACCESS record with in-frame sequences only. Its versions omit some clonotypes, under half of them owing to an unresolved V gene in the studies checked, with the rest unexplained. For V, J and clone size, that table is used; D and trimming come from the DNA. The sample profile shows 310,000 or so clones; nearly 90% of them were found once. The ten largest make up about 1.7% of the sample.

On the study overall, not on this receptor specifically: The quantity of clinical and demographic metadata differed by source and by participant and was supplied without curation.

Trimming accounts for 0 bases at V and 2 bases at J, while the number of junction bases matched to no gene is 6. The CDR3 runs 16 residues from the cysteine to the phenylalanine. Only the CDR3 DNA is retained, 48 bases long and in frame from the first base. As encoded in the germline V gene (reference sequence), CDR1 is SGHKS while CDR2 is YYEKEE. Participants in the prospective study were aged roughly 18 to 100 years, lived in 20 to 25 United States geographic areas, and enrolled through a virtual design. To assign participants to cohorts, the prospective study relied on clinical history that participants themselves reported in a screening survey and a study questionnaire. Each participant in the prospective study had whole blood, serum and a nasopharyngeal or oropharyngeal swab collected by mobile phlebotomists. Prospective study participants could optionally give additional blood draws and questionnaires over an approximately two-month period. Before DNA extraction, prospective study blood samples were shipped either frozen or at room temperature.

The V and J segments used are TRBV5-5 and TRBJ2-7; TRBD1 aligns with 9 central bases. This sequence originates from a woman between 18 and 29 years old with acute COVID-19. The source material was PBMCs or T cells enriched from blood (not recorded which). CDR3 region: CASSLGLGTGTYEQYF. The DNA reads TGTGCCAGCAGCTTGGGTCTTGGGACAGGGACCTACGAGCAGTACTTC. The reference TRBV5-5 and TRBJ2-7 proteins fill in what lies around the CDR3, so the full variable domain reads DAGVTQSPTHLIKTRGQQVTLRCSPISGHKSVSWYQQVLGQGPQFIFQYYEKEERGRGNFPDRFSARQFPNYSSELNVNALLLGDSALYLCASSLGLGTGTYEQYFGPGTRLTVT.